The 24 T cell receptor beta chains listed next were all sequenced from one sample in a study of T cell responses to AZD1222 COVID-19 vaccine. TCRdb keeps only in-frame clones here, not all; method: immunoSEQ multiplex PCR. The sample lists 140,000 to 150,000 clones; approximately 92% were seen once. The sample here was peripheral blood, taken 28 days after the second AZD1222 dose. All receptors come from an adult who received the AZD1222 COVID-19 vaccine.

The chain couples TRBV15 to TRBJ1-3; 7 bases align to TRBD1. The J segment lost 3 bases and the V segment lost 3 bases, leaving 8 bases of the junction unmatched. This CDR3 contains 16 residues. CDR1 and CDR2 (germline): LNHNV, YYDKDF (reference sequence). CDR3 amino acids: CATSRTGTAGGNTIYF. The CDR3 DNA follows: TGTGCCACCAGCAGGACCGGGACAGCAGGTGGAAACACCATATATTTT. Combining the CDR3 with reference TRBV15 and TRBJ1-3 gives the whole variable domain DAMVIQNPRYQVTQFGKPVTLSCSQTLNHNVMYWYQQKSSQAPKLLFHYYDKDFNNEADTPDNFQSRRPNTSFCFLDIRSPGLGDTAMYLCATSRTGTAGGNTIYFGEGSWLTVV.

This clone occurred once. The rearrangement joins TRBV7-2 to TRBJ2-5; D is possibly TRBD1 or TRBD2 (6 bases each). The germline gives CDR1 SGHTA, CDR2 FQGNSA. Trimming removed 5 bases at V and 4 bases at J, with 14 bases between. There are 14 residues in the CDR3. CDR3 in DNA: TGTGCCAGCAGCAGAGGGGGGCTCGGAGAGACCCAGTACTTC. Translating it yields CASSRGGLGETQYF.

The chain employs TRBV4-3 and TRBJ1-5; D is possibly TRBD1 (6 bases). Germline V gives CDR1 LGHNA, CDR2 YSLEER. The CDR3 length is 14 residues. V lost 2 bases to trimming and J lost 9 bases, with 14 bases between them. CDR3 in DNA: TGCGCCAGCAGCCAATCGGACAGCTTCGGGCCCCAGCATTTT. Amino acids: CASSQSDSFGPQHF.

This clone has a single count. This chain connects TRBV5-6 to TRBJ2-5; 10 bases match TRBD2. Germline CDR1 reads SGHDT; CDR2 reads YYEEEE. The CDR3 extends over 16 amino acids. V lost 1 base to trimming and J lost 5 bases; unmatched junction nucleotides: 8. CDR3 DNA: TGTGCCAGCAGCTTGAGAAGCGGGAGGGCCGGGGAGACCCAGTACTTC. It encodes CASSLRSGRAGETQYF.

The V gene is TRBV5-4, the J gene TRBJ1-4; D possibly corresponds to TRBD1 (6 bases). The CDR3 is 14 residues long. With 0 bases removed from V and 8 bases from J, the gap between germline ends came to 11 bases. The germline V gene encodes CDR1 SGHNT and CDR2 YYREEE (reference sequence). This chain's CDR3 is CASSLGQEREKLFF. The CDR3 DNA sequence: TGTGCCAGCAGCTTGGGACAGGAGAGGGAAAAACTGTTTTTT.

Comments on this clone: The same CDR3 also results from other DNA sequences found in this sample. The gene calls are TRBV7-6 and TRBJ2-5, with unresolved D. The CDR3 sequence is 14 residues long. Germline values: CDR1 SGHVS, CDR2 FNYEAQ. Trimming pared 1 base from V and 0 bases from J, leaving 6 bases between. CDR3 amino acids: CASSLGPNQETQYF. CDR3 bases: TGTGCCAGCAGCTTAGGCCCCAACCAAGAGACCCAGTACTTC.

This clone showed up just once. V gene TRBV24-1 combines with J gene TRBJ2-1; TRBD1 agrees at 9 bases. The V gene end was trimmed by 0 bases and the J gene end by 0 bases; junction bases not matched to a gene: 8. Germline V gives CDR1 KGHDR, CDR2 SFDVKD. The CDR3 runs 19 residues. This CDR3 is CATSDLGTGRFSSYNEQFF. The DNA of the CDR3 is TGTGCCACCAGTGATTTGGGGACAGGGCGGTTTTCCTCCTACAATGAGCAGTTCTTC.

The chain carries TRBV28 and TRBJ1-6; D might be TRBD1 (6 bases). CDR3 length: 17 amino acids. Germline CDR1 is MDHEN and CDR2 is SYDVKM. Deletions cut 6 bases from V and 0 bases from J, with 15 bases between. The CDR3, as DNA: TGTGCCAGCAGGCCCGGGGGCGGCGGCTCCTATAATTCACCCCTCCACTTT. This sequence encodes CASRPGGGGSYNSPLHF. Supplemented by reference TRBV28 and TRBJ1-6, the full variable domain reads DVKVTQSSRYLVKRTGEKVFLECVQDMDHENMFWYRQDPGLGLRLIYFSYDVKMKEKGDIPEGYSVSREKKERFSLILESASTNQTSMYLCASRPGGGGSYNSPLHFGNGTRLTVT.

The genes are TRBV5-1 and TRBJ1-1; 11 positions match TRBD1. Germline V gene sequence: CDR1 SGHRS, CDR2 YFSETQ. The CDR3 has 17 amino acids. Trimming removed 4 bases from V and 0 bases from J; junction bases left unmatched: 8. The CDR3 DNA sequence: TGCGCCAGCAGCGGGGGACAGGGGGTGAATGTGAACACTGAAGCTTTCTTT. This translates into CASSGGQGVNVNTEAFF.

The chain carries TRBV29-1 and TRBJ2-7; 7 nucleotides match TRBD1. CDR1 and CDR2 from the germline V gene are SQVTM and ANQGSEA. Germline trimming cut 6 bases from V and 6 bases from J; bases unmatched to any gene: 5. This CDR3 is 11 amino acids long. The CDR3 loop is CSVGQRGEQYF. CDR3 DNA sequence: TGCAGCGTGGGACAGCGAGGCGAGCAGTACTTC.

This chain connects TRBV30 to TRBJ1-2; no reliable D call. Trimming removed 5 bases at V and 5 bases at J, with 15 bases between. The CDR3 spans 13 residues. From germline, CDR1 is GTSNPN and CDR2 SVGIG (reference sequence). The chain's CDR3 is CAWALGLSYGYTF. For the CDR3, the DNA is TGTGCCTGGGCCCTAGGACTCTCGTATGGCTACACCTTC.

The V and J genes are TRBV28 and TRBJ1-2; TRBD1 aligns across 12 bases. The ends lost 6 bases at V and 8 bases at J; junction bases unmatched: 4. This CDR3 is built from 13 residues. CDR1 is MDHEN and CDR2 is SYDVKM in the germline V gene. CDR3 sequence reads: CASRGQGAGGYTF. CDR3 nucleotides: TGTGCCAGCAGGGGACAGGGGGCTGGGGGCTACACCTTC.

The chain employs TRBV28 and TRBJ2-2; D is unresolved. Trimming removed 5 bases at V and 3 bases at J, with 10 bases between. The CDR3 consists of 14 residues. Germline assignment: CDR1 MDHEN and CDR2 SYDVKM. The CDR3 region has the DNA TGTGCCAGCAGTCACCCCGGGCACACCGGGGAGCTGTTTTTT. It encodes CASSHPGHTGELFF.

The J gene is TRBJ2-4, the V gene TRBV28; the D is unclear. The V end lost 1 base, the J end lost 9 bases, and 16 bases lay between the germline ends. The germline V gene encodes CDR1 MDHEN and CDR2 SYDVKM. The length of the CDR3 is 15 residues. The CDR3, as DNA: TGTGCCAGCAGTTTATTCCCGATGGGTAAGGGCATTCAGTACTTC. Translated, it gives CASSLFPMGKGIQYF.

V is TRBV6-5 and J is TRBJ1-6, with a possible D match to TRBD1 (6 bases). Germline CDR1 is MNHEY and CDR2 is SVGAGI. CDR3 size: 15 residues. V was clipped by 2 bases and J by 7 bases, with 12 bases between them. The CDR3 DNA is TGTGCCAGCAGTTACGGAGGGGGGCGAAATTCACCCCTCCACTTT. This sequence encodes CASSYGGGRNSPLHF.

This chain links TRBV12-3 or TRBV12-4 with TRBJ2-1; 8 bases match TRBD2. The junction had 4 bases not matched to a gene; V was cut back by 8 bases and J by 7 bases. CDR3 size: 12 residues. In DNA form, the CDR3 reads TGTGCCAGCCGACGGGAGGGGAATGAGCAGTTCTTC. Encoded protein: CASRREGNEQFF.

CDR3 residues: CASSAPHGRTQETQYF. DNA for the CDR3: TGTGCCAGCAGTGCCCCCCACGGGAGAACTCAAGAGACCCAGTACTTC. V gene TRBV25-1 combines with J gene TRBJ2-5; the D gene is possibly TRBD2 (6 bases). Germline CDR1 reads MGHDK; CDR2 reads SYGVNS. The CDR3 is 16 amino acids. Trimming removed 4 bases at V and 2 bases at J, with 17 bases between.

The chain's CDR3 is CASSIGLNTGELFF. The CDR3 region has the DNA TGTGCCAGCAGCATCGGGCTAAACACCGGGGAGCTGTTTTTT. This chain uses TRBV5-4 with TRBJ2-2; D is unclear. The CDR3 covers 14 residues. The germline V gene encodes CDR1 SGHNT and CDR2 YYREEE (reference sequence). V was trimmed by 4 bases and J by 2 bases, leaving 9 bases between them.

V is TRBV6-1 and J is TRBJ2-1, with D perhaps matching TRBD2 (5 bases). Germline V gene data show CDR1 as MNHNS and CDR2 as SASEGT. V gave up 1 base and J gave up 8 bases, with 18 bases separating them. This CDR3 has 16 residues. CDR3 loop: CASSEEGEGGGDEQFF. Written as DNA, the CDR3 is TGTGCCAGCAGTGAAGAAGGTGAGGGTGGAGGTGATGAGCAGTTCTTC.

V is TRBV5-1 and J is TRBJ2-7; 7 positions match TRBD1. CDR1 and CDR2 (germline): SGHRS, YFSETQ. CDR3 length equals 13 residues. The V segment lost 2 bases and the J segment 6 bases; nucleotides outside the gene matches: 5. The CDR3 here is CASSLGQAGEQYF. In DNA form, the CDR3 reads TGCGCCAGCAGCTTAGGACAGGCGGGCGAGCAGTACTTC.

The chain links TRBV5-1 to TRBJ2-1; 7 positions agree with TRBD2. CDR1 SGHRS and CDR2 YFSETQ come from the germline V gene. The V segment lost 0 bases and the J segment 0 bases; nucleotides outside the gene matches: 6. The CDR3 runs 17 residues. CDR3 amino acids: CASSLVGAGSSYNEQFF. DNA of the CDR3: TGCGCCAGCAGCTTGGTTGGAGCGGGGAGCTCCTACAATGAGCAGTTCTTC.

In its sample, this clone was seen once. The rearrangement uses TRBV19 and TRBJ1-3; 8 nucleotides agree with TRBD1. V gave up 7 bases and J gave up 5 bases; unmatched junction bases: 13. Germline V gives CDR1 LNHDA, CDR2 SQIVND (reference sequence). This CDR3 spans 16 amino acids. The CDR3 loop is CASTDAGGLIRNTIYF. CDR3 DNA: TGTGCCAGTACCGATGCAGGGGGCTTAATTCGAAACACCATATATTTT. The whole variable domain, remainder taken from reference TRBV19 and TRBJ1-3, is DGGITQSPKYLFRKEGQNVTLSCEQNLNHDAMYWYRQDPGQGLRLIYYSQIVNDFQKGDIAEGYSVSREKKESFPLTVTSAQKNPTAFYLCASTDAGGLIRNTIYFGEGSWLTVV.

This chain links TRBV2 with TRBJ1-2; TRBD1 might be the D (6 bases). Germline loops: CDR1 SNHLY, CDR2 FYNNEI. This CDR3 has 13 amino acids. V lost 8 bases and J 3 bases, leaving 13 bases between the germline ends. CDR3 amino acids: CASWDNIDYGYTF. The DNA for the CDR3 is TGTGCCAGCTGGGACAATATTGACTATGGCTACACCTTC.

The chain joins TRBV14 to TRBJ2-3; 13 positions match TRBD2. Per the germline V gene, CDR1 is SGHDN and CDR2 is FVKESK. The CDR3 totals 18 residues. J was trimmed by 3 bases and V by 0 bases; bases with no gene match: 6. The CDR3 bases are TGTGCCAGCAGCCAAGATAGGACTAGCGGGAGTGTAACAGATACGCAGTATTTT. Translated: CASSQDRTSGSVTDTQYF.